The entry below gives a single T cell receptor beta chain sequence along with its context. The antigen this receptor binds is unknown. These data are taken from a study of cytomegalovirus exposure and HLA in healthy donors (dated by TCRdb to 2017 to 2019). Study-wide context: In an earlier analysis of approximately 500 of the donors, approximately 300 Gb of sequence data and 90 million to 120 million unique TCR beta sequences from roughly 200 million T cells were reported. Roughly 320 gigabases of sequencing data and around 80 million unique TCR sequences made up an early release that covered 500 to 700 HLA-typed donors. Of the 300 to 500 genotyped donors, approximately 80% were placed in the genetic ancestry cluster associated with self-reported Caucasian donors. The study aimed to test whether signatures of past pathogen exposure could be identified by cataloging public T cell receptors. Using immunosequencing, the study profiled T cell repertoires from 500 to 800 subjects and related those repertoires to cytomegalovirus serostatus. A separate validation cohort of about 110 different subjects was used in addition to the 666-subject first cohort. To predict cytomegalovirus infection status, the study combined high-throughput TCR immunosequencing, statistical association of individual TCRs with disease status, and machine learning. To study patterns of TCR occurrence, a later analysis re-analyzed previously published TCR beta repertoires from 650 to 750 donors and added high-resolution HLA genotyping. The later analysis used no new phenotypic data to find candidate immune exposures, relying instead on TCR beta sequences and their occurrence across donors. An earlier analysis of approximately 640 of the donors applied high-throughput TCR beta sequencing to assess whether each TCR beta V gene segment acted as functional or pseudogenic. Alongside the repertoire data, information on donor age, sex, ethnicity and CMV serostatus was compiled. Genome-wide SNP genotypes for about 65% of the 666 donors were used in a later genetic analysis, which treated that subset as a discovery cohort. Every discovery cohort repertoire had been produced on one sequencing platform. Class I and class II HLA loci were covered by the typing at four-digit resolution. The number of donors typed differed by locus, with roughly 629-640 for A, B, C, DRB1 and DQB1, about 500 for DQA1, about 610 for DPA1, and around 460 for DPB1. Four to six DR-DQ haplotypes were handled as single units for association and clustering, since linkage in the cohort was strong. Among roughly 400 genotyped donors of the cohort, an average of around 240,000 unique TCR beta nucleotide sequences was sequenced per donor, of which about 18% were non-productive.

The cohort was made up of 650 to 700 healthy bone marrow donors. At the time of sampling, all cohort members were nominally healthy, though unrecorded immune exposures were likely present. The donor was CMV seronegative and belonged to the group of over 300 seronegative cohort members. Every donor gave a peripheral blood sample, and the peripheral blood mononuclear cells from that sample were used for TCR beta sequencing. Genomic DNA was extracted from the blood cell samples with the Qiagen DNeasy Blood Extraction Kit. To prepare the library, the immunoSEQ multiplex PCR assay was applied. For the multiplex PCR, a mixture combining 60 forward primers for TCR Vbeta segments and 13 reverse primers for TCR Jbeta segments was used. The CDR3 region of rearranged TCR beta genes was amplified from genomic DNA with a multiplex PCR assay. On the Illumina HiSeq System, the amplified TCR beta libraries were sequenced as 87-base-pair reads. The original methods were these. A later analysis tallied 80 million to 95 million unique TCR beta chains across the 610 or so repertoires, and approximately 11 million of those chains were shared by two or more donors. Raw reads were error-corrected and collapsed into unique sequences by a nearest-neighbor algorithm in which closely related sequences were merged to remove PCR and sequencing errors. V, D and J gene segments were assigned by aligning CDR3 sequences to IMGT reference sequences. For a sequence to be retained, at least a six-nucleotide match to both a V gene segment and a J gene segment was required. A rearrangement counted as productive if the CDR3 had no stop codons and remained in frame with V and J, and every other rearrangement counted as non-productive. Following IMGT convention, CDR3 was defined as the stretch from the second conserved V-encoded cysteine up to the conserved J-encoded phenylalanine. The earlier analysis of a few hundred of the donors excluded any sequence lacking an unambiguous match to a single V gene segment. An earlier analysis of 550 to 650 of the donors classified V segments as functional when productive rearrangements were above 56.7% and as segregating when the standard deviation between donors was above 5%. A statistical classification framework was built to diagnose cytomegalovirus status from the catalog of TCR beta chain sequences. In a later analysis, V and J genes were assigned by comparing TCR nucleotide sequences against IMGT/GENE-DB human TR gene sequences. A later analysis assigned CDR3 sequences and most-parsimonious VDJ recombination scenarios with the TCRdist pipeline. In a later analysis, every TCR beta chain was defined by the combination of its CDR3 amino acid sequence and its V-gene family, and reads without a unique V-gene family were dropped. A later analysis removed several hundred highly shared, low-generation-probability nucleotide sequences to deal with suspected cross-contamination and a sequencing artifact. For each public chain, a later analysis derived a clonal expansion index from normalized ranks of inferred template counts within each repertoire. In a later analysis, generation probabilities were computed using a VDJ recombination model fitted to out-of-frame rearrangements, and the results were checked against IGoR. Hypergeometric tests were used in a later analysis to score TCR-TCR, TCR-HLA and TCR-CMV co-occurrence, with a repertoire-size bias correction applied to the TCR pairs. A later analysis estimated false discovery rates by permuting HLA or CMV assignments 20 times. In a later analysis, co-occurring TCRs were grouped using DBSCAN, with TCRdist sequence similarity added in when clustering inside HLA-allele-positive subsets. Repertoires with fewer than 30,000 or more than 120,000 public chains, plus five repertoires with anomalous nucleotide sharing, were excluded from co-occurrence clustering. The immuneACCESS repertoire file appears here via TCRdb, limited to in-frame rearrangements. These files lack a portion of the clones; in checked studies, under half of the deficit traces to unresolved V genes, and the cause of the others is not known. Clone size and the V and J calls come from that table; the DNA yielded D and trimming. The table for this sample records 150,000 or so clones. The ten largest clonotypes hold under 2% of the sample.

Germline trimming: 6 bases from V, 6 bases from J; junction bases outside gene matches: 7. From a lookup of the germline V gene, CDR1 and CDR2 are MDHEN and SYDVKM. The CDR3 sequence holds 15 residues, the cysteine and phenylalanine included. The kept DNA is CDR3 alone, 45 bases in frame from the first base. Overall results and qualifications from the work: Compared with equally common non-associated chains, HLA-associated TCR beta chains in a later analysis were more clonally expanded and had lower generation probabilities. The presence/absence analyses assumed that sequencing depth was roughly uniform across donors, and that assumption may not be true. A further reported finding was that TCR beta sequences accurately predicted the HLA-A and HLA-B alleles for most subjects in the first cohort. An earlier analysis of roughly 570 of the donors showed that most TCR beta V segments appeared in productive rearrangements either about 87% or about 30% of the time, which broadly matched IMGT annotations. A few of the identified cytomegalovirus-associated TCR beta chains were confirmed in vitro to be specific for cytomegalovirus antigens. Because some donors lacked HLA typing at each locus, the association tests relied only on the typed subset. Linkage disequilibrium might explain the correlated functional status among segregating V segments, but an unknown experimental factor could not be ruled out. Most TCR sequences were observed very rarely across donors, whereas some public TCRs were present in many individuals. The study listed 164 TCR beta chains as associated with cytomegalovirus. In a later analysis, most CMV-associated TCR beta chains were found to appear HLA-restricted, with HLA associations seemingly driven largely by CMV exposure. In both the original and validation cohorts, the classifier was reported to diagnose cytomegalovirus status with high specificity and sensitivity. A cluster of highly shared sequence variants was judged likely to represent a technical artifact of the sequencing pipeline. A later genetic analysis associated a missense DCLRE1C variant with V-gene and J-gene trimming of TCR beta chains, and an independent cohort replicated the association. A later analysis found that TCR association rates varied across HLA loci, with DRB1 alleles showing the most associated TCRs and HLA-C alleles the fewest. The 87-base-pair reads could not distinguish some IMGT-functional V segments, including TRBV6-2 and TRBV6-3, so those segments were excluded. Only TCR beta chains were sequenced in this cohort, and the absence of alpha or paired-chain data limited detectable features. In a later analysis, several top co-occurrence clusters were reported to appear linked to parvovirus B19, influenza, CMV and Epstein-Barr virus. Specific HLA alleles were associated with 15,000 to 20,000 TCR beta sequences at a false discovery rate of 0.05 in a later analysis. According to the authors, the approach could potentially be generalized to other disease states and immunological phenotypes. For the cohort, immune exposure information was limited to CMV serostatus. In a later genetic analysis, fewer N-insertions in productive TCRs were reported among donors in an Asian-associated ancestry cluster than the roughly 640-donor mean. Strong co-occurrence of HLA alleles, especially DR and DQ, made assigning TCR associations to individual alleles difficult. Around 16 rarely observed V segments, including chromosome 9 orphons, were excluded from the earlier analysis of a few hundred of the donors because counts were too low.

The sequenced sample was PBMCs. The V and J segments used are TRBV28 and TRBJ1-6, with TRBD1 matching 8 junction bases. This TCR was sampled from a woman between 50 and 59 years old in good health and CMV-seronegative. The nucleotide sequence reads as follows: TGTGCCAGCAGGGAAGGACAGGGCCTTAATTCACCCCTCCACTTT. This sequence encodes CASREGQGLNSPLHF. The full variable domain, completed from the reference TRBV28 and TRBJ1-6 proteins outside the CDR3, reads DVKVTQSSRYLVKRTGEKVFLECVQDMDHENMFWYRQDPGLGLRLIYFSYDVKMKEKGDIPEGYSVSREKKERFSLILESASTNQTSMYLCASREGQGLNSPLHFGNGTRLTVT.